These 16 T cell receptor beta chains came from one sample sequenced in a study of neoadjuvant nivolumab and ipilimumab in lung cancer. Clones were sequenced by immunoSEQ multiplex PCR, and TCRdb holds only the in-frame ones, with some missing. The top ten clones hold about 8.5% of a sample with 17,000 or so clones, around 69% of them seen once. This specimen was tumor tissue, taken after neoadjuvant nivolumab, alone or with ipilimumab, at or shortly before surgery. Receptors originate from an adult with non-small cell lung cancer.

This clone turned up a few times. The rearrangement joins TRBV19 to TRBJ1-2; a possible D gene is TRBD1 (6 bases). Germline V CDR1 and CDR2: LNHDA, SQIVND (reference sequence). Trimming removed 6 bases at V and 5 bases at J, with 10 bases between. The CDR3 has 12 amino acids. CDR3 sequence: CASRDSRYGYTF. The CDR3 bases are TGTGCCAGTAGGGACAGTAGGTATGGCTACACCTTC.

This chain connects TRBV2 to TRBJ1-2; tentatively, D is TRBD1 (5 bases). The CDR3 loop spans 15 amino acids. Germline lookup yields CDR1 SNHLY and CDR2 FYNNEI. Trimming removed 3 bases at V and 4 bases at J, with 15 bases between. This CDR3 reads CASSDEGSWGYGYTF. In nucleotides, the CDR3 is TGTGCCAGCAGTGATGAGGGGAGTTGGGGCTATGGCTACACCTTC.

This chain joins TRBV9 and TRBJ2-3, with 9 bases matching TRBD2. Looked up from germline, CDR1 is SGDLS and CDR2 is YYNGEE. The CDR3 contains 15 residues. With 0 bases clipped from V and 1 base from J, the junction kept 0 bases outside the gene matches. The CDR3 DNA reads TGTGCCAGCAGCGTAGTAGCGGGGGGCACAGATACGCAGTATTTT. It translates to CASSVVAGGTDTQYF.

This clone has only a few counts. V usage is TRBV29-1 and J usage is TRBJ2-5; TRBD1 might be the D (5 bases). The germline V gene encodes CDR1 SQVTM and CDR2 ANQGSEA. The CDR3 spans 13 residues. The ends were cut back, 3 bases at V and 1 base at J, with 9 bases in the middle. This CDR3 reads CSVDPGFQETQYF. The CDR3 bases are TGCAGCGTTGATCCAGGGTTCCAAGAGACCCAGTACTTC.

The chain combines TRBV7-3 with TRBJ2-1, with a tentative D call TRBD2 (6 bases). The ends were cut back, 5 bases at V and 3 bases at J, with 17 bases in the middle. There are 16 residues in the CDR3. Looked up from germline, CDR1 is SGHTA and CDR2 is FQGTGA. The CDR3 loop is CASSPTLGSGYNEQFF. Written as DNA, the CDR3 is TGTGCCAGCAGCCCAACCCTGGGTAGCGGCTACAATGAGCAGTTCTTC.

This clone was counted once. The CDR3 here is CASSDLTGRAGYTF. The CDR3 DNA reads as TGCGCCAGCAGTGACCTGACAGGGCGGGCTGGCTACACCTTC. V gene TRBV10-2 combines with J gene TRBJ1-2; TRBD1 agrees at 7 bases. CDR1 is WSHSY, CDR2 SAAADI, per germline. The V segment lost 3 bases and the J segment 7 bases; nucleotides outside the gene matches: 8. This CDR3 has 14 amino acids.

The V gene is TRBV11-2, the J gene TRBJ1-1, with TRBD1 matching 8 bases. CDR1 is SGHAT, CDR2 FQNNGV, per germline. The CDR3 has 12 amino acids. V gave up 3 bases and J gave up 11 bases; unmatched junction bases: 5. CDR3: CASSLGTGRAFF. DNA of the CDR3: TGTGCCAGCAGCTTGGGGACAGGTCGGGCTTTCTTT.

CDR3 coding DNA: TGTGCCAGCAGCTTAGAAATCGCAGTAGCGGCGAACACTGAAGCTTTCTTT. It yields the protein CASSLEIAVAANTEAFF. This chain links TRBV11-2 with TRBJ1-1; D remains ambiguous. CDR1 and CDR2 from the germline V gene are SGHAT and FQNNGV. With 0 bases removed from V and 1 base from J, the gap between germline ends came to 15 bases. The CDR3 is 17 residues long.

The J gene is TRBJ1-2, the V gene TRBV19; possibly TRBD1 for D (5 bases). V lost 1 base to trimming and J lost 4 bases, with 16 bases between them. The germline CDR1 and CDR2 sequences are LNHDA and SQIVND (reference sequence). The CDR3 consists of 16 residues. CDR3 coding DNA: TGTGCCAGTAGTATAGGAAGGACACAATCTTTCTATGGCTACACCTTC. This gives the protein CASSIGRTQSFYGYTF.

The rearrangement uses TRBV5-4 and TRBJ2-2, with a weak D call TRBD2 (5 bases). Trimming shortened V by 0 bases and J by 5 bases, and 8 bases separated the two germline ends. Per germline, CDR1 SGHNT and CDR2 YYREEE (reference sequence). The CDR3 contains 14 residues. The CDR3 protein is CASSLVGGTGELFF. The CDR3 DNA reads TGTGCCAGCAGCTTGGTTGGAGGTACCGGGGAGCTGTTTTTT.

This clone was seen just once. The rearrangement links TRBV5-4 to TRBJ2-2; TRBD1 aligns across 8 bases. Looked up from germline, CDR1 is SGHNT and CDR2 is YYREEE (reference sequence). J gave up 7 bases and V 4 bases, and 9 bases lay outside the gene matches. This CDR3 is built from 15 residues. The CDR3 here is CASSPGQGRIGELFF. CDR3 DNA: TGTGCCAGCAGCCCCGGACAGGGTAGAATCGGGGAGCTGTTTTTT.

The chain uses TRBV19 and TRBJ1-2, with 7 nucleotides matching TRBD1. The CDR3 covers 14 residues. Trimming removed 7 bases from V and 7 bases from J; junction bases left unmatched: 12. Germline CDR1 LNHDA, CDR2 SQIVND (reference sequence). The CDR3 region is CASIPPGGGGGYTF. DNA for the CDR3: TGTGCCAGTATCCCCCCAGGGGGAGGAGGTGGCTACACCTTC.

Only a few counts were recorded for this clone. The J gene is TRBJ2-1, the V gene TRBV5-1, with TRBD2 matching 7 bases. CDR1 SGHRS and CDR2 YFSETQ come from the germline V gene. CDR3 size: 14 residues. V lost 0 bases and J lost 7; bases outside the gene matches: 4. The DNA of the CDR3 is TGCGCCAGCAGCTTGGCTAGCGGACGGAATGAGCAGTTCTTC. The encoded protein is CASSLASGRNEQFF. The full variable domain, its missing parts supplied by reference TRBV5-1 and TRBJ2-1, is KAGVTQTPRYLIKTRGQQVTLSCSPISGHRSVSWYQQTPGQGLQFLFEYFSETQRNKGNFPGRFSGRQFSNSRSEMNVSTLELGDSALYLCASSLASGRNEQFFGPGTRLTVL.

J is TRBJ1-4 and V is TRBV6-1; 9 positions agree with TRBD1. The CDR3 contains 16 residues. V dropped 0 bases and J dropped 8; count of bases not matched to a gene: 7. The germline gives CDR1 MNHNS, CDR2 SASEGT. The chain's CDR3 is CASSEASGQGKEKLFF. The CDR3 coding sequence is TGTGCCAGCAGTGAAGCTTCTGGACAGGGGAAGGAAAAACTGTTTTTT.

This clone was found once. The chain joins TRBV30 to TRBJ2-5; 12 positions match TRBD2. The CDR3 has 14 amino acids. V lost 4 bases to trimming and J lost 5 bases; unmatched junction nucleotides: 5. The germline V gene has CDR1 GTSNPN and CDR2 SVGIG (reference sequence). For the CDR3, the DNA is TGTGCCTGGACAAGGCTAGCGGGGGGGGAGACCCAGTACTTC. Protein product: CAWTRLAGGETQYF.

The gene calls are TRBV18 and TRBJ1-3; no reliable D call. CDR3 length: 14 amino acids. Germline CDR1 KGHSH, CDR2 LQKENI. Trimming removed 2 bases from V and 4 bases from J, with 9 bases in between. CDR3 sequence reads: CASSPSSSGNTIYF. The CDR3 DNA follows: TGTGCCAGCTCACCAAGTTCTTCGGGAAACACCATATATTTT.